This T cell receptor beta chain was recovered during a study of shared clonotypes between healthy human individuals. The table came from immunoSEQ multiplex PCR; TCRdb's copy has only in-frame clones and leaves some out. The profile shows about 2,500,000 clones, around nine tenths of them singletons. V gave up 0 bases and J gave up 4 bases, with 10 bases separating them. CDR3 length: 15 amino acids. Germline assignment: CDR1 SGHAT and CDR2 FQNNGV. There were no recent acute infections or vaccinations among the donors, who were healthy HIV-negative adults. Into CD45RA+ naive and CD45RA-negative memory subsets, the CD4+ cells were split.

Sequencing was carried out using naive CD4+ T cells sorted from blood. Described subset: CD45RA+ positively selected. This clonotype originated in a man aged 18 to 29 in good health. J is TRBJ1-5 and V is TRBV11-2, with a tentative D call TRBD1 (5 bases). The CDR3 loop is CASSLDPGPNQPQHF. The DNA for the CDR3 is TGTGCCAGCAGCTTAGATCCGGGACCAAATCAGCCCCAGCATTTT.